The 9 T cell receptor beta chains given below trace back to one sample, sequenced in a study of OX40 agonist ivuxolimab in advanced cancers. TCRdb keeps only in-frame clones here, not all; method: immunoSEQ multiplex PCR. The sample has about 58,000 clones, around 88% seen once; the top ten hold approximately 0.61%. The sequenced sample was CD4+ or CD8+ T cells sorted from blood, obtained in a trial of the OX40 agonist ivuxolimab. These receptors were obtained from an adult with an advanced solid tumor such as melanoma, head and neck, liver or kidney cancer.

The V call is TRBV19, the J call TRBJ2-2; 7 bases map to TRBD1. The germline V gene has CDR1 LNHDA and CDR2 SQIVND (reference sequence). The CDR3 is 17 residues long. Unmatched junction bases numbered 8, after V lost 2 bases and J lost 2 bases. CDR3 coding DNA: TGTGCCAGTAGTATACCGGGACAGCATTCAAACACCGGGGAGCTGTTTTTT. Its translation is CASSIPGQHSNTGELFF.

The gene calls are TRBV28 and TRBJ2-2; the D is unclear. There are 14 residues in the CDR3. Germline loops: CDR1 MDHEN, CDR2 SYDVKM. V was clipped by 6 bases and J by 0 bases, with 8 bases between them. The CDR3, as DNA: TGTGCCAGCAGCCCAGTCCCGAACACCGGGGAGCTGTTTTTT. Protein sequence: CASSPVPNTGELFF. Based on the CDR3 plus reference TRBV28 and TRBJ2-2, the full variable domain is DVKVTQSSRYLVKRTGEKVFLECVQDMDHENMFWYRQDPGLGLRLIYFSYDVKMKEKGDIPEGYSVSREKKERFSLILESASTNQTSMYLCASSPVPNTGELFFGEGSRLTVL.

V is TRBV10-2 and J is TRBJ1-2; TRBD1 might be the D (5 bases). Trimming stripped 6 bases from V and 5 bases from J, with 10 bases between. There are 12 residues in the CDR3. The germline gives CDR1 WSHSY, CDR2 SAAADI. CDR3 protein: CASSEWGYGYTF. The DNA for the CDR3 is TGCGCCAGCAGCGAATGGGGGTATGGCTACACCTTC.

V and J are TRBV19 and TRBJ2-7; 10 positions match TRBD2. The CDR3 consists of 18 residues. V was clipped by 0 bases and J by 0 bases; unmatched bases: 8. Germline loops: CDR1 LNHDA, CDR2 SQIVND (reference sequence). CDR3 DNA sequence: TGTGCCAGTAGTATAGAGGGGCCGACTAGCGGGTCCTCCTACGAGCAGTACTTC. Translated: CASSIEGPTSGSSYEQYF.

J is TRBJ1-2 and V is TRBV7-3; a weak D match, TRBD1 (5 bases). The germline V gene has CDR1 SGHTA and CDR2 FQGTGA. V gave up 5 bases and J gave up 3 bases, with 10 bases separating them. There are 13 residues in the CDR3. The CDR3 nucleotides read TGTGCCAGCAGCCCTACAGGCCACTATGGCTACACCTTC. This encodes CASSPTGHYGYTF.

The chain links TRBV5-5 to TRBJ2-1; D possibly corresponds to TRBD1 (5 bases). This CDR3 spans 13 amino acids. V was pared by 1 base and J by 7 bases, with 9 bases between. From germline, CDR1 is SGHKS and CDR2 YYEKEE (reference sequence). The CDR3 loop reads CASSLLRQNEQFF. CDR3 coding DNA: TGTGCCAGCAGCTTGCTCCGACAGAATGAGCAGTTCTTC.

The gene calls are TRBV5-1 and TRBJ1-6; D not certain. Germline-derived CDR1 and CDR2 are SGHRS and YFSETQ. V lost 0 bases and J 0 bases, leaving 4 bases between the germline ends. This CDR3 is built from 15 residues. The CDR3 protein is CASSLESSYNSPLHF. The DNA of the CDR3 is TGCGCCAGCAGCTTGGAGAGCTCCTATAATTCACCCCTCCACTTT.

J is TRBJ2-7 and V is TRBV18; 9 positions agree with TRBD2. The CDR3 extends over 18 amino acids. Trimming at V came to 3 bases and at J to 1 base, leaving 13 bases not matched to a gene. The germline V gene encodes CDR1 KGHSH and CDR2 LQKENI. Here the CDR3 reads CASSPLPPTSGLSYEQYF. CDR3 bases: TGTGCCAGCTCACCCCTCCCACCAACTAGCGGGTTGTCCTACGAGCAGTACTTC. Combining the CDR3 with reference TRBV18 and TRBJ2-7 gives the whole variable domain NAGVMQNPRHLVRRRGQEARLRCSPMKGHSHVYWYRQLPEEGLKFMVYLQKENIIDESGMPKERFSAEFPKEGPSILRIQQVVRGDSAAYFCASSPLPPTSGLSYEQYFGPGTRLTVT.

CDR3 DNA: TGTGCCAGCTCACCCGGGACAGGGCCCTTCGGGGAGCTGTTTTTT. It encodes CASSPGTGPFGELFF. The chain employs TRBV18 and TRBJ2-2, with TRBD1 matching over 9 bases. Unmatched junction bases numbered 6, after V lost 3 bases and J lost 7 bases. The CDR3 contains 15 residues. Germline CDR1 reads KGHSH; CDR2 reads LQKENI.